Shown below are 32 T cell receptor beta chains from a single sample sequenced in a study of molecular identifiers for immune sequencing clone quantification. TCRdb recomputed calls from the PCR reads with MiXCR, one row per CDR3 protein. This table holds under 600,000 distinct CDR3 sequences, about a fifth found once. The sequencing input was naive CD8+ T cells from blood, with Jurkat cell RNA spiked in. Documented subset: FACS-sorted CD8+CD4-CCR7+CD45RA+ naive T cells. The receptor source for this set is a human donor in good health. Some libraries in this study had Jurkat cell RNA spiked in.

This clonotype was counted between two and nine times. The rearrangement joins TRBV12-3 or TRBV12-4 to TRBJ2-7; 8 bases match TRBD1. The V segment lost 4 bases and the J segment 7 bases; nucleotides outside the gene matches: 12. CDR3 size: 15 residues. DNA for the CDR3: TGTGCCAGCAGTTCGGGACAGGAGGAACTACTGGAGCAGTACTTC. Its protein product is CASSSGQEELLEQYF.

This clonotype was counted many times. CDR3 sequence: CASSQFYEQYF. The CDR3, as DNA: TGTGCCAGCAGCCAATTCTACGAGCAGTACTTC. The chain uses TRBV3-1 and TRBJ2-7; unclear D gene. Trimming cost V 2 bases and J 3 bases, with 2 bases left between them. The CDR3 totals 11 residues. The germline V gene has CDR1 LGHDT and CDR2 YNNKEL (reference sequence).

The table lists this clonotype with a few counts. The rearrangement uses TRBV4-3 and TRBJ2-2; D gene uncertain. The V and J ends lost 0 bases and 0 bases respectively, with 11 bases between them. The CDR3 loop spans 17 amino acids. Germline CDR1 reads LGHNA; CDR2 reads YSLEER. CDR3: CASSQDLGIANTGELFF. As DNA, the CDR3 is TGCGCCAGCAGCCAAGATTTAGGTATCGCGAACACCGGGGAGCTGTTTTTT.

The chain carries TRBV20-1 and TRBJ2-3, with D unresolved. Germline V gene lookup returns CDR1 DFQATT and CDR2 SNEGSKA (reference sequence). There are 12 residues in the CDR3. The V end was cut by 1 base, the J end by 6 bases, with 8 bases between. The CDR3 DNA is TGCAGTGCTAGAGTGGGTCGGGATACGCAGTATTTT. It yields the protein CSARVGRDTQYF.

This clonotype was seen at least ten times. The rearrangement joins TRBV12-3 or TRBV12-4 to TRBJ1-5; 7 bases line up with TRBD1. The V and J ends lost 6 bases and 2 bases, in that order; junction bases with no gene match: 4. The CDR3 sequence is 14 residues long. CDR3 loop: CASSSDRGNQPQHF. The DNA of the CDR3 is TGTGCCAGCAGCTCTGACAGGGGCAATCAGCCCCAGCATTTT.

This clonotype appeared many times. The chain combines TRBV4-1 with TRBJ1-2; tentatively, D is TRBD1 (5 bases). This CDR3 is 15 amino acids long. Germline CDR1 is MGHRA and CDR2 is YSYEKL. Trimming pared 0 bases from V and 2 bases from J, leaving 10 bases between. CDR3 coding DNA: TGCGCCAGCAGCCAAGATCCGCAGGGAAACTATGGCTACACCTTC. This codes for CASSQDPQGNYGYTF.

This clonotype occurred a few times. The chain combines TRBV24-1 with TRBJ2-3; D is ambiguous. Per germline, CDR1 KGHDR and CDR2 SFDVKD. CDR3 length equals 15 residues. Trimming stripped 4 bases from V and 12 bases from J, with 22 bases between. CDR3 protein: CATSDRSPGLEHQYF. For the CDR3, the DNA is TGTGCCACCAGTGACAGATCCCCTGGTCTGGAACACCAGTATTTT.

The V and J genes are TRBV25-1 and TRBJ1-1, with TRBD1 matching 9 bases. The V gene's germline CDR1 is MGHDK and CDR2 SYGVNS. The V and J ends lost 8 bases and 5 bases, in that order; junction bases with no gene match: 9. This CDR3 region has 14 residues. In nucleotides, the CDR3 is TGTGCCAGCGCTCCGGACAGGGGTTTTACTGAAGCTTTCTTT. Encoded protein: CASAPDRGFTEAFF.

This clonotype was counted at least ten times. This chain links TRBV5-6 with TRBJ2-7; D ambiguous. Germline V gene data show CDR1 as SGHDT and CDR2 as YYEEEE. The CDR3 is 12 amino acids. The V end was cut by 0 bases, the J end by 5 bases, with 6 bases between. The CDR3 DNA follows: TGTGCCAGCAGCTTGGTCGTGGACGAGCAGTACTTC. Protein: CASSLVVDEQYF.

This clonotype was picked up many times. The chain recombines TRBV7-2 with TRBJ2-5; unclear D gene. The germline CDR1 and CDR2 sequences are SGHTA and FQGNSA. V lost 6 bases and J 3 bases, leaving 11 bases between the germline ends. CDR3 size: 13 residues. DNA of the CDR3: TGTGCCAGCAGTTCCTGGCATGAAGAGACCCAGTACTTC. Its translation: CASSSWHEETQYF. Complete variable domain (other parts from reference TRBV7-2 and TRBJ2-5): GAGVSQSPSNKVTEKGKDVELRCDPISGHTALYWYRQSLGQGLEFLIYFQGNSAPDKSGLPSDRFSAERTGGSVSTLTIQRTQQEDSAVYLCASSSWHEETQYFGPGTRLLVL.

As concerns this clonotype: Given a much more abundant clone one base away, this may be a read error. V usage is TRBV3-1 and J usage is TRBJ2-3; 11 bases are a match to TRBD2. The CDR3 runs to 16 residues. Germline CDR1 reads LGHDT; CDR2 reads YNNKEL (reference sequence). The DNA for the CDR3 is TGTGCCAGCAGCCCCTACCTAGCGGGAGGTACAGGTACGCAGTATTTT. It codes for CASSPYLAGGTGTQYF.

This clonotype was picked up a small number of times. The V gene is TRBV4-1, the J gene TRBJ2-7; a possible D gene is TRBD2 (5 bases). With 2 bases removed from V and 0 bases from J, the gap between germline ends came to 11 bases. This CDR3 is 15 amino acids long. Germline CDR1 is MGHRA and CDR2 is YSYEKL. CDR3 in DNA: TGCGCCAGCAGCCAATTAACGGGGAGCTCCTACGAGCAGTACTTC. Encoded protein: CASSQLTGSSYEQYF.

In this sample, this clonotype turned up a few times. The genes are TRBV7-9 and TRBJ2-5, with 9 bases aligning to TRBD2. The CDR3 is 13 residues long. The V gene end was trimmed by 11 bases and the J gene end by 2 bases; junction bases not matched to a gene: 6. Germline CDR1 and CDR2: SEHNR and FQNEAQ (reference sequence). The CDR3 protein is CAGKRGEQETQYF. CDR3 in DNA: TGTGCCGGGAAGCGGGGGGAACAAGAGACCCAGTACTTC.

This clonotype has a handful of counts. The chain carries TRBV19 and TRBJ1-1; D call uncertain. Germline CDR1 is LNHDA and CDR2 is SQIVND (reference sequence). This CDR3 spans 12 amino acids. Trimming removed 8 bases at V and 5 bases at J, with 12 bases between. The CDR3: CASRLIGTEAFF. CDR3 nucleotide sequence: TGTGCCAGTCGGTTGATCGGAACTGAAGCTTTCTTT.

Worth noting for this clonotype: At one boundary the junction diverges from the germline segment, which might be a read error. The chain recombines TRBV5-6 with TRBJ1-3; unclear D gene. The CDR3 runs 12 residues. Germline values: CDR1 SGHDT, CDR2 YYEEEE. CDR3 sequence: CASSSSGNAIYF. The CDR3, as DNA: TGTGCCAGCAGCTCCAGTGGAAACGCCATATATTTT.

This clonotype was counted at least ten times. The chain carries TRBV6-4 and TRBJ2-2; D is undetermined. This CDR3 has 14 amino acids. Trimming removed 6 bases at V and 0 bases at J, with 8 bases between. CDR1 is MRHNA, CDR2 SNTAGT, per germline. DNA of the CDR3: TGTGCCAGCAGAATAGTACCGAACACCGGGGAGCTGTTTTTT. Translation: CASRIVPNTGELFF.

The chain employs TRBV6-6 and TRBJ2-7, with unresolved D. The germline V gene encodes CDR1 MNHNY and CDR2 SVGAGI (reference sequence). V was pared by 2 bases and J by 4 bases, with 6 bases between. The CDR3 loop spans 12 amino acids. The CDR3 DNA is TGTGCCAGCAGTTACAACTGGTACGAGCAGTACTTC. Its protein is CASSYNWYEQYF.

This clonotype was found once. The gene calls are TRBV29-1 and TRBJ1-4; maybe TRBD1 (6 bases). Trimming pared 4 bases from V and 8 bases from J, leaving 23 bases between. The germline gives CDR1 SQVTM, CDR2 ANQGSEA. The CDR3 is made up of 16 amino acids. The CDR3 coding sequence is TGCAGCGTTGTTGGGGACTGGGGGCATGCCGGGGAAAAACTGTTTTTT. Protein product: CSVVGDWGHAGEKLFF.

This clonotype was picked up many times. The chain couples TRBV29-1 to TRBJ2-6; perhaps TRBD2 as D (7 bases). The germline V gene has CDR1 SQVTM and CDR2 ANQGSEA. The V end was cut by 0 bases, the J end by 3 bases, with 12 bases between. The CDR3 is made up of 16 amino acids. Here the CDR3 DNA reads TGCAGCGTTGAAGATGGGGGGGGGCTTGGGGCCAACGTCCTGACTTTC. Translated, it gives CSVEDGGGLGANVLTF.

This clonotype showed up just once. This may be a read error: a much more frequent sequence differs by one nucleotide. The genes are TRBV13 and TRBJ2-7; 7 bases align to TRBD2. The CDR3 runs to 14 residues. V lost 3 bases, J lost 5 bases, and 7 bases stayed unmatched. CDR1 and CDR2 (germline): PRHDT, FYEKMQ (reference sequence). The CDR3 loop is CASSFFTSVNEQYF. For the CDR3, the DNA is TGTGCCAGCAGCTTTTTCACTAGCGTAAACGAGCAGTACTTC.

This clonotype was counted a few times. The gene calls are TRBV7-9 and TRBJ2-1; TRBD2 agrees at 10 bases. This CDR3 region has 17 residues. With 6 bases clipped from V and 6 bases from J, the junction kept 14 bases outside the gene matches. CDR1 and CDR2 from the germline V gene are SEHNR and FQNEAQ (reference sequence). CDR3 sequence reads: CASRGAASGSNANEQFF. The DNA of the CDR3 is TGTGCCAGCAGGGGGGCTGCTAGCGGGAGTAATGCCAATGAGCAGTTCTTC. The variable domain in full, completed from reference TRBV7-9 and TRBJ2-1, reads DTGVSQNPRHKITKRGQNVTFRCDPISEHNRLYWYRQTLGQGPEFLTYFQNEAQLEKSRLLSDRFSAERPKGSFSTLEIQRTEQGDSAMYLCASRGAASGSNANEQFFGPGTRLTVL.

Many counts were recorded for this clonotype. The chain combines TRBV27 with TRBJ2-3, with 11 bases aligning to TRBD2. The germline V gene encodes CDR1 MNHEY and CDR2 SMNVEV (reference sequence). This CDR3 is built from 17 residues. The V and J ends lost 5 bases and 3 bases, in that order; junction bases with no gene match: 10. The CDR3 protein is CASSLGISGGATDTQYF. The CDR3 DNA reads as TGTGCCAGCAGTCTTGGGATTAGCGGGGGGGCGACAGATACGCAGTATTTT.

On this clonotype itself: A read error is possible here, since a much larger clone lies one base away. The CDR3 carries no conserved terminal phenylalanine or tryptophan, so it likely arises from a read error. V usage is TRBV28 and J usage is TRBJ2-7, with D unresolved. This CDR3 has 13 amino acids. The V gene's germline CDR1 is MDHEN and CDR2 SYDVKM. The V and J ends lost 3 bases and 0 bases respectively, with 6 bases between them. CDR3 coding DNA: TGTGCCAGCAGTTTTGCCCCCTCCTACGAGCAGTACCTC. Amino acid sequence: CASSFAPSYEQYL.

The chain recombines TRBV21-1 with TRBJ2-2; no check of the table's D call, TRBD2, against the DNA was made. TRBV21-1 is annotated as a pseudogene. This CDR3 is 17 amino acids long. The CDR3 protein is CAGRPCSGSLGTGELFF. The CDR3 coding sequence is TGTGCCGGCAGACCTTGTAGCGGGAGCTTGGGAACCGGGGAGCTGTTTTTT.

The rearrangement joins TRBV7-9 to TRBJ2-7; D gene ambiguous. Trimming stripped 0 bases from V and 2 bases from J, with 17 bases between. The CDR3 runs 17 residues. Germline V gene lookup returns CDR1 SEHNR and CDR2 FQNEAQ (reference sequence). The CDR3 region is CASSLAIREAVTYEQYF. The DNA of the CDR3 is TGTGCCAGCAGCTTAGCGATAAGAGAGGCAGTCACCTACGAGCAGTACTTC.

This clonotype showed up many times. This chain joins TRBV27 and TRBJ2-7; D not resolved. Trimming cost V 5 bases and J 4 bases, with 18 bases left between them. Germline assignment: CDR1 MNHEY and CDR2 SMNVEV (reference sequence). This CDR3 has 15 amino acids. The CDR3: CASSRDGRLGYEQYF. The CDR3 DNA sequence: TGTGCCAGCAGTCGAGATGGTCGACTGGGTTACGAGCAGTACTTC.

The chain has TRBV27 and TRBJ1-3; 10 nucleotides line up with TRBD1. The CDR3 has 15 residues. The germline V gene has CDR1 MNHEY and CDR2 SMNVEV (reference sequence). V lost 3 bases and J lost 5; bases outside the gene matches: 4. CDR3 in DNA: TGTGCCAGCAGTTTCCGACAGGGGGCAAGAAACACCATATATTTT. This sequence encodes CASSFRQGARNTIYF.

The sample holds a few counts of this clonotype. The rearrangement joins TRBV7-2 to TRBJ1-1; no clear D. There are 16 residues in the CDR3. CDR1 and CDR2 (germline): SGHTA, FQGNSA. Trimming pared 3 bases from V and 0 bases from J, leaving 14 bases between. DNA of the CDR3: TGTGCCAGCAGCTTGGGGTTCACGGCCGTGAACACTGAAGCTTTCTTT. It is translated as CASSLGFTAVNTEAFF.

The V gene is TRBV7-6, the J gene TRBJ2-2; maybe TRBD2 (6 bases). CDR1 and CDR2 from the germline V gene are SGHVS and FNYEAQ. CDR3 length: 17 amino acids. V was cut by 1 base and J by 6 bases, with 18 bases left in between. CDR3 coding DNA: TGTGCCAGCAGCTTAGTGCTAGCGTCTAGAGTTCCCGGGGAGCTGTTTTTT. It codes for CASSLVLASRVPGELFF. Full variable domain (remainder filled in from reference TRBV7-6 and TRBJ2-2): GAGVSQSPRYKVTKRGQDVALRCDPISGHVSLYWYRQALGQGPEFLTYFNYEAQQDKSGLPNDRFSAERPEGSISTLTIQRTEQRDSAMYRCASSLVLASRVPGELFFGEGSRLTVL.

A note on this clonotype: Possible read error: a much larger clone is one base away. As the CDR3 is not closed by the conserved phenylalanine or tryptophan, this likely results from a read error. The CDR3 region is CASSQVSGGDYGYTS. CDR3 bases: TGTGCCAGCAGCCAAGTGTCAGGAGGGGACTATGGCTACACCTCC. V usage is TRBV14 and J usage is TRBJ1-2; the D gene is possibly TRBD1 (5 bases). V lost 1 base, J lost 3 bases, and 12 bases lay in between. Germline V lookup: CDR1 SGHDN, CDR2 FVKESK. The CDR3 extends over 15 amino acids.

Concerning this clonotype itself: Just one base apart from a much larger clone, this may be a read error. The chain combines TRBV27 with TRBJ1-5; 7 nucleotides agree with TRBD1. Germline CDR1 and CDR2: MNHEY and SMNVEV (reference sequence). Trimming removed 4 bases from V and 5 bases from J; junction bases left unmatched: 17. The length of the CDR3 is 18 residues. The CDR3: CASSSILDREIAHQPQHF. The CDR3 coding sequence is TGTGCCAGCAGTTCAATCTTAGACAGGGAAATAGCACATCAGCCCCAGCATTTT.

This rearrangement joins TRBV24-1 to TRBJ2-1; 11 bases align to TRBD2. The length of the CDR3 is 18 residues. V dropped 4 bases and J dropped 5; count of bases not matched to a gene: 12. The germline CDR1 and CDR2 sequences are KGHDR and SFDVKD. CDR3 sequence (DNA): TGTGCCACCAGTGACAGTATCAATCCGGGACTAGCGGACAATGAGCAGTTCTTC. This gives the protein CATSDSINPGLADNEQFF.